This T cell receptor beta chain was sequenced for a study of beta chain features in type 1 diabetes. Study overall: All samples together contributed 107,917,701 sorted cells for examination. General study points: Since sequencing was performed on cDNA, cells with high TCR expression could be over-represented.

As regards this clone: Its antigen remains unidentified.

Each of the CD4+ naive, central memory, regulatory and stem cell-like memory populations was sorted via CD45RO/CCR7/CD25/CD127/CD95/CD27. Expressed TCRB transcripts were sequenced because the isolated RNA had all been reverse transcribed beforehand. Clones were sequenced by immunoSEQ multiplex PCR, and TCRdb holds only the in-frame ones, with some missing. Of around 430,000 clones in the sample, 25% to 35% were seen once. This CDR3 contains 15 residues. The ends lost 4 bases at V and 4 bases at J; junction bases unmatched: 5. Germline loops: CDR1 SGHDN, CDR2 FVKESK. The sample taken for sequencing was naive CD4+ T cells from blood. This chain joins TRBV14 and TRBJ2-5, with TRBD1 matching 11 bases. This TCR derives from a man younger than 30 in good health. Here the CDR3 reads CASSRTGGWRETQYF. Written as DNA, the CDR3 is TGTGCCAGCAGCCGGACAGGGGGCTGGCGAGAGACCCAGTACTTC.